These 16 T cell receptor beta chains were sequenced from one sample in a study of identical twins. Via MiXCR, TCRdb re-called the 5' RACE reads, giving one row per CDR3 protein. The sample shows about 690,000 distinct CDR3 sequences, 5.5% to 6.5% of them seen only once. Sequenced: naive T cells sorted from blood. The receptors here all came from a man younger than 35 in good health.

This clonotype was picked up a small number of times. V gene TRBV6-5 combines with J gene TRBJ1-5; no definite D call. Germline V lookup: CDR1 MNHEY, CDR2 SVGAGI. The CDR3 spans 16 residues. The germline V and J ends were trimmed by 0 bases and 1 base, with 10 bases remaining between them. The CDR3 region is CASSYSTGRSNQPQHF. DNA of the CDR3: TGTGCCAGCAGTTACTCGACGGGTCGGAGCAATCAGCCCCAGCATTTT.

This clonotype has at least ten counts. The chain combines TRBV9 with TRBJ2-3, with 7 bases lining up with TRBD1. Per germline, CDR1 SGDLS and CDR2 YYNGEE. With 5 bases clipped from V and 4 bases from J, the junction kept 7 bases outside the gene matches. The CDR3 has 14 residues. In nucleotides, the CDR3 is TGTGCCAGCAGTGGGACAGACGACGCAGATACGCAGTATTTT. Translation gives CASSGTDDADTQYF.

This chain connects TRBV5-1 to TRBJ1-1, with 11 bases aligning to TRBD1. This CDR3 is built from 14 residues. Germline V lookup: CDR1 SGHRS, CDR2 YFSETQ. Trimming removed 4 bases from V and 6 bases from J; junction bases left unmatched: 5. The CDR3 loop reads CASSAGQGVAEAFF. Here the CDR3 DNA reads TGCGCCAGCAGCGCGGGACAGGGGGTGGCTGAAGCTTTCTTT.

This clonotype has ten or more counts. The chain combines TRBV6-2 or TRBV6-3 with TRBJ2-7; 12 bases line up with TRBD2. The CDR3 contains 15 residues. Germline CDR1 and CDR2: MNHEY and SVGEGT. Trimming at V came to 6 bases and at J to 1 base, leaving 4 bases not matched to a gene. For the CDR3, the DNA is TGTGCCAGCAGCACTAGCGGGAGGCTATCCTACGAGCAGTACGTC. Residues: CASSTSGRLSYEQYV.

This clonotype was observed at least ten times. The chain combines TRBV3-1 with TRBJ2-3; D call uncertain. Germline V gives CDR1 LGHDT, CDR2 YNNKEL (reference sequence). V lost 0 bases and J lost 1, with 8 bases in between. The CDR3 has 15 residues. For the CDR3, the DNA is TGTGCCAGCAGCCAAGAGGTGGCCGGCACAGATACGCAGTATTTT. Amino acid sequence: CASSQEVAGTDTQYF.

Only a few counts were recorded for this clonotype. The rearrangement links TRBV13 to TRBJ2-1; 11 nucleotides line up with TRBD2. V trimming: 4 bases; J trimming: 7 bases; junction bases outside the gene matches: 9. Germline CDR1 and CDR2: PRHDT and FYEKMQ (reference sequence). There are 16 residues in the CDR3. The CDR3 loop is CASSSDIAGGPNEQFF. CDR3 sequence (DNA): TGTGCCAGCAGCTCCGACATAGCGGGAGGGCCAAATGAGCAGTTCTTC.

The table lists this clonotype with many counts. The chain recombines TRBV5-6 with TRBJ1-1, with 12 bases lining up with TRBD1. V lost 4 bases to trimming and J lost 8 bases; unmatched junction nucleotides: 6. This CDR3 contains 14 residues. The V gene's germline CDR1 is SGHDT and CDR2 YYEEEE. CDR3 DNA: TGTGCCAGCAGCCCGGGACAGGGGGCGCCGGAAGCTTTCTTT. Amino acid sequence: CASSPGQGAPEAFF. Based on the CDR3 plus reference TRBV5-6 and TRBJ1-1, the full variable domain is DAGVTQSPTHLIKTRGQQVTLRCSPKSGHDTVSWYQQALGQGPQFIFQYYEEEERQRGNFPDRFSGHQFPNYSSELNVNALLLGDSALYLCASSPGQGAPEAFFGQGTRLTVV.

This clonotype has more than one count but fewer than ten. The V gene is TRBV7-6, the J gene TRBJ2-2; the D gene is possibly TRBD2 (6 bases). The CDR3 is 16 amino acids. From germline, CDR1 is SGHVS and CDR2 FNYEAQ. V gave up 2 bases and J gave up 4 bases, with 14 bases separating them. Written as DNA, the CDR3 is TGTGCCAGCAGCTTATCGGGGACTGCCTTCACCGGGGAGCTGTTTTTT. It codes for CASSLSGTAFTGELFF. Full variable domain (rest looked up from reference TRBV7-6 and TRBJ2-2): GAGVSQSPRYKVTKRGQDVALRCDPISGHVSLYWYRQALGQGPEFLTYFNYEAQQDKSGLPNDRFSAERPEGSISTLTIQRTEQRDSAMYRCASSLSGTAFTGELFFGEGSRLTVL.

V gene TRBV5-1 combines with J gene TRBJ2-7, with 15 bases aligning to TRBD2. CDR1 SGHRS and CDR2 YFSETQ come from the germline V gene. Germline trimming cut 4 bases from V and 5 bases from J; bases unmatched to any gene: 19. This CDR3 has 20 residues. The CDR3 nucleotides are TGCGCCAGCAGCGCAACCGGGACTAGCGGGAGGCGATTTCCTGCCAACGAGCAGTACTTC. This codes for CASSATGTSGRRFPANEQYF.

This clonotype was detected only a few times. V is TRBV20-1 and J is TRBJ2-6; D may be TRBD1 (5 bases). V gave up 3 bases and J gave up 1 base, with 16 bases separating them. The CDR3 has 17 amino acids. The germline V gene encodes CDR1 DFQATT and CDR2 SNEGSKA (reference sequence). In DNA, the CDR3 is TGCAGTGCTAGTCCAGGGTATGGGAATTCTGGGGCCAACGTCCTGACTTTC. This codes for CSASPGYGNSGANVLTF.

V is TRBV27 and J is TRBJ2-2; D remains ambiguous. Per germline, CDR1 MNHEY and CDR2 SMNVEV (reference sequence). This CDR3 has 13 amino acids. Between the trimmed V and J ends, which lost 6 bases and 0 bases, there was a span of 5 bases. The CDR3, as DNA: TGTGCCAGCAGCATTCCGAACACCGGGGAGCTGTTTTTT. This encodes CASSIPNTGELFF.

This clonotype was detected only a few times. The CDR3 here is CSVKGRVSYEQYF. CDR3 coding DNA: TGCAGCGTTAAAGGGAGGGTCTCCTACGAGCAGTACTTC. V and J are TRBV29-1 and TRBJ2-7, with TRBD2 matching over 7 bases. The CDR3 covers 13 residues. Looked up from germline, CDR1 is SQVTM and CDR2 is ANQGSEA. V lost 5 bases to trimming and J lost 0 bases; unmatched junction nucleotides: 4.

This clonotype has ten or more counts. CDR3 in DNA: TGCGCCAGCAGCCGGGTCCACGGACAGGATAATTCACCCCTCCACTTT. Amino acids: CASSRVHGQDNSPLHF. This chain connects TRBV5-1 to TRBJ1-6; 7 nucleotides line up with TRBD1. The trim removed 4 bases at V and 5 bases at J, leaving 9 bases unmatched. Germline V CDR1 and CDR2: SGHRS, YFSETQ. The CDR3 is 16 amino acids.

The chain joins TRBV6-2 or TRBV6-3 to TRBJ1-5; TRBD1 might be the D (6 bases). CDR1 and CDR2 (germline): MNHEY, SVGEGT. V gave up 6 bases and J gave up 4 bases, with 13 bases separating them. CDR3 length equals 14 residues. CDR3 in DNA: TGTGCCAGCAGGGCGGGGGGGCGAAATCAGCCCCAGCATTTT. Protein product: CASRAGGRNQPQHF.

This clonotype was recorded at least ten times. The J gene is TRBJ2-5, the V gene TRBV6-5; a possible D gene is TRBD1 (6 bases). Looked up from germline, CDR1 is MNHEY and CDR2 is SVGAGI. This CDR3 region has 12 residues. V was trimmed by 6 bases and J by 5 bases, leaving 10 bases between them. CDR3 region: CASRSQGETQYF. In DNA, the CDR3 is TGTGCCAGCAGAAGCCAGGGGGAGACCCAGTACTTC.

The J gene is TRBJ2-6, the V gene TRBV7-2; TRBD1 is a possible D gene (6 bases). Trimming stripped 0 bases from V and 0 bases from J, with 12 bases between. This CDR3 has 18 amino acids. Germline CDR1 SGHTA, CDR2 FQGNSA. The CDR3 spells CASSLAAGQSSGANVLTF. The CDR3 region has the DNA TGTGCCAGCAGCTTAGCGGCCGGACAGTCCTCTGGGGCCAACGTCCTGACTTTC.